What follows are 9 T cell receptor beta chains derived from one specimen sequenced in a study of blood T cell repertoires in COVID-19. Some clones are missing from TCRdb's copy, which holds only in-frame ones; the method was immunoSEQ multiplex PCR. Altogether some 300,000 clones are present, approximately 86% being singletons, with the ten largest covering around 13%. Sequencing input: peripheral blood. Receptors originate from a woman aged 70-85 years with COVID-19, enrolled during active disease.

V gene TRBV19 combines with J gene TRBJ1-5; D is perhaps TRBD1 (5 bases). Germline CDR1 reads LNHDA; CDR2 reads SQIVND (reference sequence). Trimming took off 0 bases at V and 7 bases at J, with 13 bases between the two ends. This CDR3 has 15 amino acids. The CDR3 bases are TGTGCCAGTAGTATAGAATGGAGGGGTCAACAGCCCCAGCATTTT. Translated, it gives CASSIEWRGQQPQHF.

This clone was seen a few times. The chain has TRBV3-1 (or the pseudogene TRBV3-2) and TRBJ2-2; 8 bases are shared with TRBD2. V gave up 1 base and J gave up 5 bases; unmatched junction bases: 6. The length of the CDR3 is 16 residues. Germline V lookup: CDR1 LGHDT, CDR2 YNNKEL (reference sequence). CDR3 in amino acids: CASSQVAGGRTGELFF. DNA for the CDR3: TGTGCCAGCAGCCAAGTGGCGGGGGGCAGAACCGGGGAGCTGTTTTTT.

The gene calls are TRBV2 and TRBJ2-3; 12 bases are shared with TRBD2. In germline, CDR1 is SNHLY, CDR2 FYNNEI. This CDR3 contains 17 residues. Losses at the gene ends were 5 bases for V and 1 base for J; bases not matched to a gene: 7. DNA for the CDR3: TGTGCCAGCAGTCTCCCGCTAGCGGGGGGGCGCACAGATACGCAGTATTTT. Its translation is CASSLPLAGGRTDTQYF.

V usage is TRBV7-3 and J usage is TRBJ2-1, with 10 bases lining up with TRBD2. This CDR3 comprises 15 residues. From germline, CDR1 is SGHTA and CDR2 FQGTGA. With V trimmed by 6 bases and J by 1 base, 3 bases remained unmatched. The CDR3 loop is CASSQAGGSYNEQFF. CDR3 DNA sequence: TGTGCCAGCAGTCAAGCGGGGGGGTCCTACAATGAGCAGTTCTTC. Full variable domain (missing parts from reference TRBV7-3 and TRBJ2-1): GAGVSQTPSNKVTEKGKYVELRCDPISGHTALYWYRQSLGQGPEFLIYFQGTGAADDSGLPNDRFFAVRPEGSVSTLKIQRTERGDSAVYLCASSQAGGSYNEQFFGPGTRLTVL.

This clone has more than one count but fewer than ten. The chain has TRBV28 and TRBJ1-5; 7 bases match TRBD1. The CDR3 contains 16 residues. V trimming: 4 bases; J trimming: 1 base; junction bases outside the gene matches: 7. Germline CDR1 reads MDHEN; CDR2 reads SYDVKM. CDR3 nucleotide sequence: TGTGCCAGCAGTTCAGACAGGGTGGGGAGCAATCAGCCCCAGCATTTT. Its translation is CASSSDRVGSNQPQHF.

The V call is TRBV27, the J call TRBJ2-7, with no clear D. This CDR3 spans 13 amino acids. CDR1 is MNHEY, CDR2 SMNVEV, per germline (reference sequence). V was clipped by 6 bases and J by 5 bases, with 14 bases between them. The CDR3, as DNA: TGTGCCAGCAGCAGACAACCCAGAAACGAGCAGTACTTC. Its translation: CASSRQPRNEQYF.

V and J are TRBV6-2 or TRBV6-3 and TRBJ2-2; 8 bases are shared with TRBD1. Per the germline V gene, CDR1 is MNHEY and CDR2 is SVGEGT. This CDR3 is built from 15 residues. The junction had 3 bases not matched to a gene; V was cut back by 0 bases and J by 6 bases. The CDR3 reads CASSYSPGQAGELFF. Here the CDR3 DNA reads TGTGCCAGCAGTTACTCGCCGGGACAGGCCGGGGAGCTGTTTTTT.

The chain recombines TRBV6-4 with TRBJ1-5, with TRBD1 matching over 10 bases. With 5 bases clipped from V and 6 bases from J, the junction kept 1 base outside the gene matches. Germline assignment: CDR1 MRHNA and CDR2 SNTAGT. The CDR3 covers 13 residues. CDR3 sequence (DNA): TGTGCCAGCAGTCGGGACAGGGGTCAGCCCCAGCATTTT. Amino acids: CASSRDRGQPQHF.

V is TRBV9 and J is TRBJ1-2; TRBD1 matches at 7 bases. Germline V gene data show CDR1 as SGDLS and CDR2 as YYNGEE. The CDR3 sequence is 13 residues long. V trimming: 0 bases; J trimming: 7 bases; junction bases outside the gene matches: 3. The CDR3 coding sequence is TGTGCCAGCAGCGTAGATTCAGGGGGTGGCTACACCTTC. Its translation: CASSVDSGGGYTF. Variable domain in full (rest from reference TRBV9 and TRBJ1-2): DSGVTQTPKHLITATGQRVTLRCSPRSGDLSVYWYQQSLDQGLQFLIQYYNGEERAKGNILERFSAQQFPDLHSELNLSSLELGDSALYFCASSVDSGGGYTFGSGTRLTVV.